Listed below are T cell receptor beta chains from one sample, sequenced in a study of CD8 T cells in Susac syndrome. TCRdb passed the immunoSEQ multiplex PCR reads through MiXCR, listing each CDR3 protein once. Of 250,000 to 300,000 distinct CDR3 sequences listed, about 89% were seen once; the top ten hold 0.18%. Sequencing was done on a sample of CD8+ T cells from PBMCs. The receptor source for this set is a human donor with multiple sclerosis. CDR3s include the opening cysteine and the closing phenylalanine or tryptophan. The order of the fields is V gene, J gene, D gene, clone size, CDR3 DNA, CDR3 protein. A D gene is named only where the DNA matches it firmly. Size is stated for part of the rows, as once, few or many counts, or as a class when the clone is expanded.

V: TRBV7-9
J: TRBJ2-3
D: TRBD2
size: -
DNA: TGTGCCAGCAGCCCCATAATGGGAGGGGACACGCAGTATTTT
CDR3: CASSPIMGGDTQYF

V: TRBV27
J: TRBJ2-1
D: -
size: -
DNA: TGTGCCAGCAGCCCCTGGAACAATGAGCAGTTCTTC
CDR3: CASSPWNNEQFF

V: TRBV12-3/TRBV12-4
J: TRBJ1-5
D: -
size: -
DNA: TGTGCCAGCAGTCCCCTAGGGGCTAATCAGCCCCAGCATTTT
CDR3: CASSPLGANQPQHF

V: TRBV28
J: TRBJ1-4
D: -
size: -
DNA: TGTGCCAGCAGCCGCGACAGGAGAATCCATGAAAAACTGTTTTTT
CDR3: CASSRDRRIHEKLFF

V: TRBV11-3
J: TRBJ2-1
D: TRBD2
size: once
DNA: TGTGCCAGCAGCTTAGGGGTGCGGGAGATGTTCTATGAGCAGTTCTTC
CDR3: CASSLGVREMFYEQFF

V: TRBV28
J: TRBJ1-1
D: -
size: -
DNA: TGTGCCAGCACCACTAGGGGTGAAGCTTTCTTT
CDR3: CASTTRGEAFF

V: TRBV24-1
J: TRBJ1-2
D: -
size: -
DNA: TGTGCCACCAGTCCCTCAAGGGACCCTCCTTCTAACTATGGCTACACCTTC
CDR3: CATSPSRDPPSNYGYTF

V: TRBV27
J: TRBJ1-1
D: -
size: -
DNA: TGTGCCAGCGAGGGAACCCCCAATGAAGCTTTCTTT
CDR3: CASEGTPNEAFF

V: TRBV10-3
J: TRBJ1-4
D: -
size: -
DNA: TGTGCCATCAGTGAGTTCCGGACTTCTAATGAAAAACTGTTTTTT
CDR3: CAISEFRTSNEKLFF

V: TRBV20-1
J: TRBJ1-5
D: -
size: -
DNA: TGCAGTGCTAGAGATCGGTACAGGGTTTATAGCAATCAGCCCCAGCATTTT
CDR3: CSARDRYRVYSNQPQHF

V: TRBV4-3
J: TRBJ2-1
D: -
size: -
DNA: TGCGCCAGCAGCCCGACCTCACGGTACGGTGAGCAGTTCTTC
CDR3: CASSPTSRYGEQFF

V: TRBV2
J: TRBJ2-7
D: -
size: -
DNA: TGTGCCATCCAGGATGGGGTGGAGCAGTACTTC
CDR3: CAIQDGVEQYF

V: TRBV7-9
J: TRBJ1-3
D: -
size: -
DNA: TGTGCCAGCAGCGCCTTGACTGCCGACTCTGGAAACACCATATATTTT
CDR3: CASSALTADSGNTIYF

V: TRBV6-1
J: TRBJ1-1
D: -
size: -
DNA: TGTGCCAGCAGAGGACTGAACACTGAAGCTTTCTTT
CDR3: CASRGLNTEAFF